These 18 T cell receptor beta chains share one sample of origin, sequenced in a study of shared clonotypes between healthy human individuals (dated by TCRdb to about 2020). Libraries were built with the immunoSEQ multiplex PCR assay. As stored in TCRdb, this immuneACCESS dataset retains in-frame rearrangements with V and J assigned. A fraction of the clones does not appear; measured against another copy, unresolved V genes explain less than half of the discrepancy, and the remainder lacks a known reason. Present in this sample are under 2,000,000 clones, roughly 94% of which were seen just once. The ten most abundant clones make up around 1% of the sample. CD8 naive samples consisted of CD45RO-negative cells that were positively selected for CCR7, yielding a CD45RA+CCR7+ population without TemRA cells. Specimen: naive CD8+ T cells sorted from blood. Reading the label with the study, this specimen's cell subset or site is: CD45RA+CCR7+. The receptors shown here come from a man between 18 and 29 years old in good health.

The rearrangement links TRBV5-6 to TRBJ2-7; TRBD1 is a possible D gene (6 bases). Germline lookup yields CDR1 SGHDT and CDR2 YYEEEE. V was clipped by 2 bases and J by 6 bases, with 15 bases between them. CDR3 length: 14 residues. The CDR3 nucleotides read TGTGCCAGCAGCTTTGGCAGGGGAATCCTCGAGCAGTACTTC. This gives the protein CASSFGRGILEQYF.

The rearrangement uses TRBV28 and TRBJ1-2; the D is unclear. The V and J ends lost 5 bases and 4 bases respectively, with 5 bases between them. Germline V gene sequence: CDR1 MDHEN, CDR2 SYDVKM. The CDR3 loop spans 11 amino acids. CDR3 protein: CASSTLYGYTF. The CDR3 DNA is TGTGCCAGCAGTACGCTCTATGGCTACACCTTC.

The V call is TRBV13, the J call TRBJ1-5; unclear D gene. The ends were cut back, 3 bases at V and 16 bases at J, with 19 bases in the middle. CDR1 is PRHDT and CDR2 is FYEKMQ in the germline V gene (reference sequence). This CDR3 spans 13 amino acids. Written as DNA, the CDR3 is TGTGCCAGCAGCTTGAGAGGGCGAGACGTTCGACATTTT. Translating gives CASSLRGRDVRHF.

V is TRBV7-9 and J is TRBJ1-6; D is possibly TRBD1 (5 bases). The CDR3 sequence is 15 residues long. Germline CDR1 SEHNR, CDR2 FQNEAQ (reference sequence). Trimming stripped 4 bases from V and 15 bases from J, with 22 bases between. CDR3 in amino acids: CASSSMLGDQALLHF. In DNA, the CDR3 is TGTGCCAGCAGCTCCATGCTTGGGGACCAAGCTCTCCTCCACTTT.

CDR3 coding DNA: TGTGCCAGCAGGCAAACAGGGAACACTGAAGCTTTCTTT. It codes for CASRQTGNTEAFF. This rearrangement joins TRBV14 to TRBJ1-1, with a weak D call TRBD1 (5 bases). Trimming stripped 6 bases from V and 1 base from J, with 9 bases between. Germline V lookup: CDR1 SGHDN, CDR2 FVKESK. The CDR3 totals 13 residues.

The chain carries TRBV23-1 and TRBJ2-7; the D gene is possibly TRBD2 (5 bases). TRBV23-1 is given ORF status, its function remaining uncertain. V was pared by 1 base and J by 0 bases, with 13 bases between. CDR3 length: 16 amino acids. The CDR3 protein is CASSQCTDYYSYEQYF. Written as DNA, the CDR3 is TGCGCCAGCAGTCAATGTACCGACTATTACTCCTACGAGCAGTACTTC.

The V call is TRBV4-3, the J call TRBJ1-5, with TRBD1 as a possible D gene (5 bases). The CDR3 covers 14 residues. Trimming took off 0 bases at V and 12 bases at J, with 15 bases between the two ends. CDR1 LGHNA and CDR2 YSLEER come from the germline V gene. Written as DNA, the CDR3 is TGCGCCAGCAGCCAAGATCTTGAACCGGGGGTCCAGCATTTT. Translation gives CASSQDLEPGVQHF.

The chain combines TRBV9 with TRBJ1-2, with D unresolved. The germline gives CDR1 SGDLS, CDR2 YYNGEE. V dropped 4 bases and J dropped 0 bases, with 19 bases sitting between them. This CDR3 comprises 17 residues. In nucleotides, the CDR3 is TGTGCCAGCAGCTCAAACGCCCGGGCGCCCCCTAACTATGGCTACACCTTC. Its translation is CASSSNARAPPNYGYTF.

The V gene is TRBV18, the J gene TRBJ1-3; D unresolved. This CDR3 is 17 amino acids long. CDR1 is KGHSH and CDR2 is LQKENI in the germline V gene. V was pared by 1 base and J by 2 bases, with 15 bases between. CDR3 DNA sequence: TGTGCCAGCTCACCACAAGAATGGGTTGGTGCTGGAAACACCATATATTTT. It translates to CASSPQEWVGAGNTIYF. Full variable domain (remainder filled in from reference TRBV18 and TRBJ1-3): NAGVMQNPRHLVRRRGQEARLRCSPMKGHSHVYWYRQLPEEGLKFMVYLQKENIIDESGMPKERFSAEFPKEGPSILRIQQVVRGDSAAYFCASSPQEWVGAGNTIYFGEGSWLTVV.

Turning to this clone: The identical CDR3 is also encoded by other nucleotide sequences in the sample. The V call is TRBV4-1, the J call TRBJ2-7, with D unclear. CDR1 MGHRA and CDR2 YSYEKL come from the germline V gene. Trimming stripped 1 base from V and 0 bases from J, with 10 bases between. The CDR3 length is 15 residues. The chain's CDR3 is CASSQVLGSSYEQYF. The CDR3 nucleotides are TGCGCCAGCAGCCAAGTACTCGGGTCCTCCTACGAGCAGTACTTC.

The count of this clone is one. The rearrangement uses TRBV7-2 and TRBJ2-2, with D possibly matching TRBD1 (6 bases). This CDR3 has 14 residues. Trimming removed 4 bases from V and 3 bases from J, with 9 bases in between. From germline, CDR1 is SGHTA and CDR2 FQGNSA. The CDR3 DNA sequence: TGTGCCAGCAGCTCCCGACAGGACACCGGGGAGCTGTTTTTT. As protein: CASSSRQDTGELFF. The full variable domain, in which reference TRBV7-2 and TRBJ2-2 provide the parts outside the CDR3, is GAGVSQSPSNKVTEKGKDVELRCDPISGHTALYWYRQSLGQGLEFLIYFQGNSAPDKSGLPSDRFSAERTGGSVSTLTIQRTQQEDSAVYLCASSSRQDTGELFFGEGSRLTVL.

This rearrangement joins TRBV7-8 to TRBJ2-7; TRBD2 aligns across 8 bases. Germline-derived CDR1 and CDR2 are SGHVS and FQNEAQ. J lost 4 bases, V lost 5 bases, and 13 bases had no gene match. This CDR3 spans 16 amino acids. The CDR3 spells CASSPPSAGGVYEQYF. CDR3 nucleotides: TGTGCCAGCAGCCCGCCTAGCGCGGGGGGTGTGTACGAGCAGTACTTC.

In DNA form, the CDR3 reads TGTGCCAGCGCCCCGGGACAGGGAAGGGAGACCCAGTACTTC. It translates to CASAPGQGRETQYF. This chain joins TRBV13 and TRBJ2-5, with 9 bases that match TRBD1. The germline V gene encodes CDR1 PRHDT and CDR2 FYEKMQ (reference sequence). The CDR3 is 14 residues long. The V segment lost 8 bases and the J segment 5 bases; nucleotides outside the gene matches: 9.

The count of this clone is one. One end of the junction fails to match germline, which may point to a read error. CDR3 amino acids: CASRFLNTLF. DNA of the CDR3: TGTGCCAGCAGATTCCTAAACACCCTCTTC. The rearrangement joins TRBV2 to TRBJ1-2; no definite D call. This CDR3 comprises 10 residues. Germline V gene lookup returns CDR1 SNHLY and CDR2 FYNNEI.

This clone was observed a single time. The chain recombines TRBV13 with TRBJ2-1; 8 bases line up with TRBD2. The CDR3 is 16 amino acids. V gave up 1 base and J gave up 3 bases; unmatched junction bases: 5. The germline CDR1 and CDR2 sequences are PRHDT and FYEKMQ (reference sequence). CDR3 amino acids: CASSLEATSDYNEQFF. The DNA for the CDR3 is TGTGCCAGCAGCTTAGAGGCGACTAGCGACTACAATGAGCAGTTCTTC.

The genes are TRBV7-9 and TRBJ2-7, with 7 bases lining up with TRBD1. V gave up 2 bases and J gave up 4 bases; unmatched junction bases: 8. Germline assignment: CDR1 SEHNR and CDR2 FQNEAQ (reference sequence). This CDR3 has 15 residues. The CDR3 nucleotides are TGTGCCAGCAGCTTATCTAACCACAGGGGATACGAGCAGTACTTC. This gives the protein CASSLSNHRGYEQYF.

The rearrangement links TRBV7-9 to TRBJ2-7; D might be TRBD1 (6 bases). Per the germline V gene, CDR1 is SEHNR and CDR2 is FQNEAQ (reference sequence). Trimming pared 3 bases from V and 2 bases from J, leaving 26 bases between. This CDR3 region has 19 residues. The CDR3 reads CASSFSPGTPNKLTYEQYF. CDR3 sequence (DNA): TGTGCCAGCAGCTTCTCCCCTGGGACACCGAACAAATTAACCTACGAGCAGTACTTC.

The chain joins TRBV12-5 to TRBJ2-5; no definite D call. V dropped 0 bases and J dropped 5 bases, with 19 bases sitting between them. This CDR3 contains 17 residues. In germline, CDR1 is LGHNT, CDR2 FRNRAP. The CDR3 DNA follows: TGTGCTAGTGGTTTGGTAGAGATAGCCGGTGGTTGGGAGACCCAGTACTTC. Its protein is CASGLVEIAGGWETQYF.